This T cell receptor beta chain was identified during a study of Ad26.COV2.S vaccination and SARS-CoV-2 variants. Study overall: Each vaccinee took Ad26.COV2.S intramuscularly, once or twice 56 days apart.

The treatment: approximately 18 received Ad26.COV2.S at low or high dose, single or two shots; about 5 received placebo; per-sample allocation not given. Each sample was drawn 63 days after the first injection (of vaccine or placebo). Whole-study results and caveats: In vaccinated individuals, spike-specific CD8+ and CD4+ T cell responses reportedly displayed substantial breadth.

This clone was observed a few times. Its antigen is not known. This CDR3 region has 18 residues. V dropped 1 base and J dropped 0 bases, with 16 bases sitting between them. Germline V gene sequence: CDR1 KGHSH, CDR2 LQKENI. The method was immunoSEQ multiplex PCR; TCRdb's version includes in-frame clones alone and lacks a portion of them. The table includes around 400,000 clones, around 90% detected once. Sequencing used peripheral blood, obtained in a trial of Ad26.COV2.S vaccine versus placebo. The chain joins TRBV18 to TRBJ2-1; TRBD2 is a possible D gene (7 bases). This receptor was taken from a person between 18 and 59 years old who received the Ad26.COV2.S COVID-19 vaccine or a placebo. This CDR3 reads CASSPLGGASRSYNEQFF. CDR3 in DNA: TGTGCCAGCTCACCACTAGGGGGGGCCTCCCGCTCCTACAATGAGCAGTTCTTC.